Each of the 27 T cell receptor beta chains below was sequenced from the same sample in a study of cytomegalovirus exposure and HLA in healthy donors. A multiplex PCR was run with 60 Vbeta primers and 13 Jbeta primers. TCRdb's copy holds only in-frame clones and misses some; the assay was immunoSEQ multiplex PCR. The table lists around 60,000 clones, around 80% of them singletons. Sample: PBMCs. These TCRs come from a male donor in good health and CMV-seronegative.

The V and J genes are TRBV4-2 and TRBJ2-1, with D possibly being TRBD2 (6 bases). The CDR3 is 16 residues long. CDR1 is LGHNA and CDR2 is YNFKEQ in the germline V gene. Trimming pared 0 bases from V and 7 bases from J, leaving 16 bases between. The CDR3 DNA reads as TGTGCCAGCAGCCAAGATATTGGGACTCTAACAAATGAGCAGTTCTTC. Its protein product is CASSQDIGTLTNEQFF.

This sequence joins TRBV9 and TRBJ1-3; D ambiguous. Trimming shortened V by 0 bases and J by 0 bases, and 16 bases separated the two germline ends. Germline CDR1 is SGDLS and CDR2 is YYNGEE. CDR3 size: 18 residues. In nucleotides, the CDR3 is TGTGCCAGCAGCGTAGCTTCCGGGAAAGGCCTCTCTGGAAACACCATATATTTT. It codes for CASSVASGKGLSGNTIYF.

The chain recombines TRBV30 with TRBJ1-2; a weak D match, TRBD1 (5 bases). Germline V gene data show CDR1 as GTSNPN and CDR2 as SVGIG (reference sequence). The CDR3 spans 13 residues. V was shortened by 2 bases and J by 5 bases, with 12 bases between the two germline ends. CDR3 nucleotides: TGTGCCTGGAGTTACAGGTTGAGGTATGGCTACACCTTC. This sequence encodes CAWSYRLRYGYTF.

CDR3 residues: CASSTPGLNTEAFF. CDR3 in DNA: TGTGCCAGCAGCACCCCGGGACTTAACACTGAAGCTTTCTTT. The chain recombines TRBV7-2 with TRBJ1-1; D is perhaps TRBD1 (5 bases). V dropped 5 bases and J dropped 2 bases, with 12 bases sitting between them. The CDR3 spans 14 residues. Per the germline V gene, CDR1 is SGHTA and CDR2 is FQGNSA.

In DNA form, the CDR3 reads TGTGCCAGCAGCCGGACAGGGAACACCGGGGAGCTGTTTTTT. Protein: CASSRTGNTGELFF. The chain carries TRBV5-4 and TRBJ2-2; 7 bases match TRBD1. Germline CDR1 SGHNT, CDR2 YYREEE (reference sequence). J was trimmed by 1 base and V by 4 bases; bases with no gene match: 1. The CDR3 has 14 amino acids.

The chain employs TRBV27 and TRBJ2-2; 7 nucleotides agree with TRBD2. The CDR3 covers 16 residues. Germline CDR1 MNHEY, CDR2 SMNVEV (reference sequence). V shed 0 bases and J 6 bases; nucleotides not matched to a gene: 7. The CDR3 bases are TGTGCCAGCAGTTTATCTGGGGGGGAAGGGCCCGGGGAGCTGTTTTTT. Its protein product is CASSLSGGEGPGELFF.

This clone was seen more than once but under ten times. The chain has TRBV7-2 and TRBJ2-3; D unclear. V was pared by 6 bases and J by 5 bases, with 9 bases between. CDR1 is SGHTA, CDR2 FQGNSA, per germline. The CDR3 spans 12 residues. CDR3 region: CASRVSRDTQYF. CDR3 coding DNA: TGTGCCAGCAGGGTTAGTAGAGATACGCAGTATTTT. Combining the CDR3 with reference TRBV7-2 and TRBJ2-3 gives the whole variable domain GAGVSQSPSNKVTEKGKDVELRCDPISGHTALYWYRQSLGQGLEFLIYFQGNSAPDKSGLPSDRFSAERTGGSVSTLTIQRTQQEDSAVYLCASRVSRDTQYFGPGTRLTVL.

This chain joins TRBV10-3 and TRBJ1-1; the match to TRBD1 covers 8 bases. V was clipped by 6 bases and J by 0 bases; unmatched bases: 12. From germline, CDR1 is ENHRY and CDR2 SYGVKD. The CDR3 runs to 17 residues. The CDR3 nucleotides read TGTGCCATCAGGCCTGACAGGGGCCTTCAAATGAACACTGAAGCTTTCTTT. It is translated as CAIRPDRGLQMNTEAFF.

This chain links TRBV9 with TRBJ1-1, with 7 bases fitting TRBD1. Germline lookup yields CDR1 SGDLS and CDR2 YYNGEE. The CDR3 sequence is 15 residues long. Trimming cost V 2 bases and J 0 bases; bases outside gene matches: 4. This chain's CDR3 is CASSVTGQLNTEAFF. The CDR3 coding sequence is TGTGCCAGCAGCGTGACGGGACAGCTGAACACTGAAGCTTTCTTT.

The chain is built from TRBV5-8 and TRBJ2-3; 7 bases are a match to TRBD1. The CDR3 extends over 14 amino acids. The junction had 4 bases not matched to a gene; V was cut back by 1 base and J by 5 bases. CDR1 SGHTS and CDR2 YDEGEE come from the germline V gene. Here the CDR3 DNA reads TGTGCCAGCAGCTTGAAGGGACAGAGAGATACGCAGTATTTT. This codes for CASSLKGQRDTQYF.

The rearrangement uses TRBV19 and TRBJ2-3; TRBD1 might be the D (5 bases). V lost 5 bases, J lost 3 bases, and 12 bases lay in between. Germline assignment: CDR1 LNHDA and CDR2 SQIVND (reference sequence). This CDR3 has 14 residues. The CDR3 sequence is CASSPGYRTDTQYF. The DNA for the CDR3 is TGTGCCAGTAGTCCCGGGTACAGGACAGATACGCAGTATTTT.

The CDR3 DNA follows: TGCGCCAGCAGCCAAGAATCTTATTCGGGTGGCTACACCTTC. Its protein product is CASSQESYSGGYTF. The chain uses TRBV4-3 and TRBJ1-2; D not resolved. Germline values: CDR1 LGHNA, CDR2 YSLEER. V lost 0 bases and J 7 bases, leaving 12 bases between the germline ends. The CDR3 consists of 14 residues.

This rearrangement joins TRBV2 to TRBJ1-1; D is uncertain. The CDR3 sequence is 13 residues long. Germline CDR1 SNHLY, CDR2 FYNNEI. V gave up 3 bases and J gave up 4 bases, with 9 bases separating them. This CDR3 reads CASSDEWATEAFF. The CDR3 DNA is TGTGCCAGCAGTGATGAGTGGGCCACTGAAGCTTTCTTT.

The rearrangement uses TRBV29-1 and TRBJ1-4, with no clear D. The CDR3 extends over 15 amino acids. CDR1 and CDR2 from the germline V gene are SQVTM and ANQGSEA. The V end lost 4 bases, the J end lost 3 bases, and 15 bases lay between the germline ends. The CDR3 DNA follows: TGCAGCGTTGCTCCCTCCGGGAATGCTAATGAAAAACTGTTTTTT. Translated, it gives CSVAPSGNANEKLFF.

The chain is built from TRBV6-5 and TRBJ1-2, with TRBD1 identical over 8 bases. The germline V gene has CDR1 MNHEY and CDR2 SVGAGI. CDR3 size: 15 residues. V trimming: 6 bases; J trimming: 7 bases; junction bases outside the gene matches: 13. The CDR3 spells CASRDRESGIGGYTF. The CDR3 bases are TGTGCCAGCAGGGACAGGGAGTCGGGTATTGGTGGCTACACCTTC.

V usage is TRBV19 and J usage is TRBJ2-5; TRBD2 agrees at 8 bases. Trimming at V came to 5 bases and at J to 5 bases, leaving 10 bases not matched to a gene. This CDR3 spans 15 amino acids. Germline V gene lookup returns CDR1 LNHDA and CDR2 SQIVND (reference sequence). The CDR3 nucleotides read TGTGCCAGTAGTGCTGGACTAGCCCGAGGGGAGACCCAGTACTTC. Translated, it gives CASSAGLARGETQYF. Full variable domain (remainder filled in from reference TRBV19 and TRBJ2-5): DGGITQSPKYLFRKEGQNVTLSCEQNLNHDAMYWYRQDPGQGLRLIYYSQIVNDFQKGDIAEGYSVSREKKESFPLTVTSAQKNPTAFYLCASSAGLARGETQYFGPGTRLLVL.

The gene calls are TRBV19 and TRBJ2-2; TRBD2 aligns across 10 bases. The CDR3 totals 15 residues. Germline loops: CDR1 LNHDA, CDR2 SQIVND (reference sequence). After removal of 3 bases from V and 4 bases from J, the junction contained 2 bases not matched to a gene. CDR3 sequence (DNA): TGTGCCAGTAGTATTAGCGGGGGGACCACCGGGGAGCTGTTTTTT. Translation: CASSISGGTTGELFF.

This clone occurred once. The chain combines TRBV5-1 with TRBJ2-5, with D possibly being TRBD2 (6 bases). The V gene lost 0 bases and the J gene lost 3 bases, with 6 bases spanning the gap. CDR1 and CDR2 (germline): SGHRS, YFSETQ. CDR3 size: 13 residues. The CDR3 DNA reads TGCGCCAGCAGCTTGGGGGGGGAAGAGACCCAGTACTTC. Amino acid sequence: CASSLGGEETQYF.

The J gene is TRBJ2-7, the V gene TRBV4-1; D call uncertain. This CDR3 spans 13 amino acids. Germline V gives CDR1 MGHRA, CDR2 YSYEKL. V was trimmed by 5 bases and J by 2 bases, leaving 10 bases between them. The CDR3 nucleotides read TGCGCCAGCAGCGTCCCTGGCCCCTACGAGCAGTACTTC. Its protein is CASSVPGPYEQYF.

The rearrangement uses TRBV2 and TRBJ2-7, with 12 positions matching TRBD2. The CDR3 has 14 amino acids. Germline V gives CDR1 SNHLY, CDR2 FYNNEI. The V gene end was trimmed by 3 bases and the J gene end by 11 bases; junction bases not matched to a gene: 8. CDR3 sequence (DNA): TGTGCCAGCAGTGAGACTTCTAGCGGGGGGGCGAAGTACTTC. It translates to CASSETSSGGAKYF. Combining the CDR3 with reference TRBV2 and TRBJ2-7 gives the whole variable domain EPEVTQTPSHQVTQMGQEVILRCVPISNHLYFYWYRQILGQKVEFLVSFYNNEISEKSEIFDDQFSVERPDGSNFTLKIRSTKLEDSAMYFCASSETSSGGAKYFGPGTRLTVT.

The chain recombines TRBV25-1 with TRBJ2-2, with TRBD1 as a possible D gene (6 bases). Germline V CDR1 and CDR2: MGHDK, SYGVNS. The CDR3 is 16 amino acids. Trimming cost V 1 base and J 3 bases, with 12 bases left between them. CDR3 protein: CASSESQGKDTGELFF. The CDR3 DNA reads TGTGCCAGCAGTGAATCCCAGGGGAAGGACACCGGGGAGCTGTTTTTT.

A remark on this clone: Relative to the germline gene, one junction end is altered; a read error may explain this. V and J are TRBV7-2 and TRBJ2-3; the match to TRBD2 covers 10 bases. CDR1 and CDR2 from the germline V gene are SGHTA and FQGNSA. The CDR3 is 16 residues long. The CDR3 DNA reads as TGTGCCAGCAGAGGATTCGTAGCGGGGGGCACAAATACGCAGTATTTT. Its protein product is CASRGFVAGGTNTQYF.

As concerns this clone: Its ends do not fully match the called genes, so a read error is possible. This chain uses TRBV30 with TRBJ2-5; D might be TRBD2 (5 bases). Germline V gives CDR1 GTSNPN, CDR2 SVGIG (reference sequence). There are 13 residues in the CDR3. CDR3 in DNA: TGTACCTGGAGTGTAAGGACTGGGGAGACCCAGTACTTC. Its translation is CTWSVRTGETQYF.

The chain combines TRBV6-5 with TRBJ2-4; 7 nucleotides align to TRBD2. This CDR3 contains 14 residues. CDR1 is MNHEY, CDR2 SVGAGI, per germline. J was trimmed by 6 bases and V by 4 bases; bases with no gene match: 6. The CDR3 region has the DNA TGTGCCAGCAGTTTAGGCGGGAGAACAAACATTCAGTACTTC. Translated: CASSLGGRTNIQYF.

The chain combines TRBV5-1 with TRBJ1-5, with D tentatively TRBD1 (6 bases). The length of the CDR3 is 15 residues. Germline CDR1 reads SGHRS; CDR2 reads YFSETQ. V was pared by 0 bases and J by 7 bases, with 14 bases between. The CDR3 coding sequence is TGCGCCAGCAGCTTGGCCGGGGGGGCTGAGCAGCCCCAGCATTTT. Its protein is CASSLAGGAEQPQHF.

The V and J genes are TRBV6-5 and TRBJ1-4; 8 positions match TRBD1. Per germline, CDR1 MNHEY and CDR2 SVGAGI. This CDR3 spans 16 amino acids. V was clipped by 2 bases and J by 8 bases; unmatched bases: 10. The CDR3 DNA is TGTGCCAGCAGTTACCTCCGGACAGGGCGGCGGGAAAAACTGTTTTTT. Translated: CASSYLRTGRREKLFF.

The count of this clone is one. The chain employs TRBV5-4 and TRBJ1-3; TRBD1 agrees at 9 bases. Germline CDR1 reads SGHNT; CDR2 reads YYREEE (reference sequence). CDR3 size: 15 residues. The ends lost 4 bases at V and 1 base at J; junction bases unmatched: 3. This CDR3 is CASSVDRGSGNTIYF. The DNA of the CDR3 is TGTGCCAGCAGCGTGGACAGGGGATCTGGAAACACCATATATTTT.